This TCR beta chain was identified in a study of blood T cell repertoires in COVID-19. Assay used: immunoSEQ multiplex PCR; TCRdb lists only in-frame clones, some missing. The sample lists about 230,000 clones; roughly nine tenths were seen once. The source material was PBMCs or T cells enriched from blood (not recorded which). The sequence derives from a woman in her thirties with acute COVID-19.

Here the CDR3 reads CASSQGRAAQIYGYTF. The CDR3 nucleotides read TGCGCCAGCAGCCAAGGGCGGGCGGCACAGATCTATGGCTACACCTTC. J is TRBJ1-2 and V is TRBV4-3; unclear D gene. Trimming left V 1 base short and J 4 bases short, with 16 bases between. CDR3 length: 16 residues. Germline lookup yields CDR1 LGHNA and CDR2 YSLEER.